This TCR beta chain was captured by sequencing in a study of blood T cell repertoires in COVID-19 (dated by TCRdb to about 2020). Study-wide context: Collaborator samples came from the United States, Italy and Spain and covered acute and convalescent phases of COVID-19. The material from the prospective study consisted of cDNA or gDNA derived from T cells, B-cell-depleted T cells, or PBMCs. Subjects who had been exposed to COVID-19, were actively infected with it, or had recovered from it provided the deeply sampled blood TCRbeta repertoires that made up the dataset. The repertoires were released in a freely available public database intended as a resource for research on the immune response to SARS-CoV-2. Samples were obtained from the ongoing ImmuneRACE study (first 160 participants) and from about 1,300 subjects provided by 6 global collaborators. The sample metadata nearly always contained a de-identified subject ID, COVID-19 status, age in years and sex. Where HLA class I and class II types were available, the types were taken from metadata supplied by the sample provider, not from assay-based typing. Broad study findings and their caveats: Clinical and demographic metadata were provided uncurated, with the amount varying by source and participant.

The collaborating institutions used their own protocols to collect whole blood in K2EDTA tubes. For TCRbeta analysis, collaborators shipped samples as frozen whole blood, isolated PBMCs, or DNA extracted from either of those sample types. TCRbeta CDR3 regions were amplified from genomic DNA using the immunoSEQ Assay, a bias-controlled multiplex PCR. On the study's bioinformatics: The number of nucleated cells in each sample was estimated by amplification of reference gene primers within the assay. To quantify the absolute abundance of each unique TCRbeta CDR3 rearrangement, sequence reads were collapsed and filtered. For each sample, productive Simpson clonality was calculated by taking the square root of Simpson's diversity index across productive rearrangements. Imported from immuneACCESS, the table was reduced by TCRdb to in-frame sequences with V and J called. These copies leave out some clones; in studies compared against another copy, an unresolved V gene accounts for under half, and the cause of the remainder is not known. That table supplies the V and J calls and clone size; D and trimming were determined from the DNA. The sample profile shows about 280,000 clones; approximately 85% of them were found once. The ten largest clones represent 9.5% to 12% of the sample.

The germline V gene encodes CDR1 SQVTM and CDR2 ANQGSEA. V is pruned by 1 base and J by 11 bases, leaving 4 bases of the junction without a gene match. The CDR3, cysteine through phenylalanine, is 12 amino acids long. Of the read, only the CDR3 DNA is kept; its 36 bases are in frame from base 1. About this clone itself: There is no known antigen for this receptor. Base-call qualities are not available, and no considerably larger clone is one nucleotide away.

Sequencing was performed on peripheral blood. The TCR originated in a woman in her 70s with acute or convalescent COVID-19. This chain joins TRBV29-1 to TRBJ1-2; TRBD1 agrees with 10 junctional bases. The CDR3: CSVEGDRGSYTF. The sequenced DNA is TGCAGCGTTGAAGGGGACAGGGGATCGTACACCTTC.